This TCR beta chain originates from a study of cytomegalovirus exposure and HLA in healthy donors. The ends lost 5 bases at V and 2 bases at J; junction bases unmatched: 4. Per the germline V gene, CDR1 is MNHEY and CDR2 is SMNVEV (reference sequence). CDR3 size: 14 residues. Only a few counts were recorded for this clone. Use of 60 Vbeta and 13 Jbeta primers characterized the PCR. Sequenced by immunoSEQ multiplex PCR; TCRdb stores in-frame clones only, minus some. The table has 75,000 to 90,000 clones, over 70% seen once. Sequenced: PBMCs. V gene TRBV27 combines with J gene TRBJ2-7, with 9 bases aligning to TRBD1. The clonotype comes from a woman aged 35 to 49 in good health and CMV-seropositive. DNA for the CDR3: TGTGCCAGCAGTGGGACAGGGAGGACCTACGAGCAGTACTTC. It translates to CASSGTGRTYEQYF.